This T cell receptor (beta chain) was profiled in a study of T cells after yellow fever vaccination (dated by TCRdb to the late 2010s). Some background on the complete study: The SMART-Seq v4 Ultra Low Input RNA kit was used to prepare libraries from fractions with low cell numbers. To follow T-cell clones before and after primary and booster YFV17D yellow fever vaccination, bulk TCR alpha and beta repertoires were sequenced over time. Two healthy male donors, one aged 18 to 30 and one aged 30 to 40 years, were included in the cohort. Blood was collected at multiple timepoints before and after primary and secondary immunization, and bulk PBMC replicates and cell subsets were isolated.

This clonotype came up a few times. Its antigen remains unidentified. The input lacks base qualities; no much larger clone sits a single base away. What the authors observed across the whole study: Compared with the primary T-cell response, the secondary T-cell response was weaker but faster, peaking on day 5 rather than day 15. The study included only a couple of donors, which limits how far the findings can be generalized. After the booster, most of the clones that had expanded following primary vaccination were detected again (96% of CD4 and 85% to 90% of CD8), which suggests that memory was broadly maintained. A small share of clonotypes was detected in both CD4 and CD8 compartments, with the overlap likely arising from convergent recombination. Computational filtering was required because FACS-sorted repertoires could contain abundant contaminating clonotypes from the bulk population.

The CDR3 contains 14 residues, cysteine and phenylalanine counted. This entry keeps only the CDR3 DNA: 42 bases, framed from base 1. Ends trimmed: V by 6 bases, J by 2 bases; bases unmatched to a gene: 3. The germline V gene specifies MDHEN as CDR1 and SYDVKM as CDR2. TCR cDNA was made using 5'RACE template switching, a step that added a universal primer site and unique molecular identifiers. Priming for cDNA synthesis came from both the TCR alpha and TCR beta constant segments. Two PCR steps were used to amplify libraries, with sample barcodes and sequencing adapters being added in the second step. Libraries were sequenced on Illumina HiSeq 2500 (2x100 bp) or NovaSeq (2x150 bp). The original pipeline was this. MIGEC handled demultiplexing of reads and collapsing into UMI consensus sequences, while MiXCR performed V(D)J alignment. Clonotypes responding to the vaccine were identified with edgeR on replicate PBMC samples, with the criteria of FDR below 0.01 and a log2 fold change above 5 up to day 15. CD4 or CD8 identity was assigned to each bulk clonotype according to whether the clonotype was present at higher abundance in the sequenced CD4 repertoire or the sequenced CD8 repertoire. TCRdb took the public reads, trimmed them with fastp at Q25, ran MiXCR for clone calling and kept in-frame beta chains. A single entry per CDR3 protein holds the most common genes and DNA from its merged rows. Clone size and V and J calls follow TCRdb, not the original study. Across this sample there are some 550,000 distinct CDR3 sequences, with under 25% seen only once. The top ten constitute 13% to 15% of the sample.

The treatment or condition label, read with the paper, signifies: live attenuated yellow fever vaccine strain. Two biological replicates of bulk PBMCs were collected at each blood-draw timepoint. A standard Ficoll-Paque protocol was used to isolate PBMCs from peripheral blood. TriZol was used to extract RNA from bulk PBMCs, from CD4 and CD8 fractions, and from dextramer-positive and dextramer-negative fractions. Sequencing was performed on PBMCs, taken 15 days after the yellow fever booster vaccination. This TCR was sampled from a man aged 25 to 40 who received the YFV17D yellow fever vaccine. The receptor chain draws on TRBV28 and TRBJ2-1; TRBD1 fits 8 bases in the junction. The CDR3 region has the sequence CASSPTGAYNEQFF. The DNA reads as follows: TGTGCCAGCAGCCCGACAGGGGCCTACAATGAGCAGTTCTTC.